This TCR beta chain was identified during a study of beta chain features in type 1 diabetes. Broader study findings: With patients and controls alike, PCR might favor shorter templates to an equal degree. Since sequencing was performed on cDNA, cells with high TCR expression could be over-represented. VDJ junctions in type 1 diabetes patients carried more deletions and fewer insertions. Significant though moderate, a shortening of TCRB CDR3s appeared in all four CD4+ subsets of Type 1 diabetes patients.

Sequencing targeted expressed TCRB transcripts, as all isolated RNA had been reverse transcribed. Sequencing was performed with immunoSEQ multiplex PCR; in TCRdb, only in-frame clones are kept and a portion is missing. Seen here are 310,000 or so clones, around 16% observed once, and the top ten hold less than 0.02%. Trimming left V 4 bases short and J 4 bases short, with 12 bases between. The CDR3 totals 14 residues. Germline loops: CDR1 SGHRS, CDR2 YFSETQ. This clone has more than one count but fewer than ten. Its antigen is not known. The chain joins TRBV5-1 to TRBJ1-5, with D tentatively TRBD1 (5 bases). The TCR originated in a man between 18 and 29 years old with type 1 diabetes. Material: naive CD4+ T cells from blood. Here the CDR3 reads CASSLGGANQPQHF. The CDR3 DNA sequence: TGCGCCAGCAGCCTTGGAGGGGCTAATCAGCCCCAGCATTTT.